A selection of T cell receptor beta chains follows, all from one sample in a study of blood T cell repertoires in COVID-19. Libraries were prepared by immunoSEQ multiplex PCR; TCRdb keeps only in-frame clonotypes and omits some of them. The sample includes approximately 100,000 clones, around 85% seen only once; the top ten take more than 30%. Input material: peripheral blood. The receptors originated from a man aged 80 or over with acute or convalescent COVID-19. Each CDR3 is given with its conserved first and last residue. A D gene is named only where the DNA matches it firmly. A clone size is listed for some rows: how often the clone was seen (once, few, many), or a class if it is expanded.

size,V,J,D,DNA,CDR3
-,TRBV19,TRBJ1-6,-,TGTGCCAGTAGTGTTACAGATTCACCCCTCCACTTT,CASSVTDSPLHF
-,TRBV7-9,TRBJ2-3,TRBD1,TGTGCCAGCAGCCACAGGGGCGCAGATACGCAGTATTTT,CASSHRGADTQYF
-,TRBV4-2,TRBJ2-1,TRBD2,TGTGCCAGCAGCGTGGGACTAGGCGGCGTTACTTCCTACAATGAGCAGTTCTTC,CASSVGLGGVTSYNEQFF
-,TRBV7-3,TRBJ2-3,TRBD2,TGTGCCAGCAGCCCGAGCGGGACCCGTATCCATACGCAGTATTTT,CASSPSGTRIHTQYF
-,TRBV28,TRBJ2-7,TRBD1,TGTGCCCTACGGGACAGGGTTTCCTACGAGCAGTACTTC,CALRDRVSYEQYF
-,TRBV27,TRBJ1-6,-,TGTGCCAGCAGTTTTGCAACGGGGAATTCACCCCTCCACTTT,CASSFATGNSPLHF
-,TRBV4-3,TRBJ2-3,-,TGCGCCAGCAGCCAAGACGCCGGGGGGCGCTTCGATACGCAGTATTTT,CASSQDAGGRFDTQYF
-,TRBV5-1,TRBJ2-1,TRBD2,TGCGCCAGCAGCAGGATAGCGGGAGGGCCAAGTGATGAGCAGTTCTTC,CASSRIAGGPSDEQFF
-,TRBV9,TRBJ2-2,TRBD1,TGTGCCAGCAGCGTATTAGACGGGACAGGGGCCCGGGAGCTGTTTTTT,CASSVLDGTGARELFF
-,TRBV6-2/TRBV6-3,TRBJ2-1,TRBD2,TGTGCCAGCAGTTACTCGCCCCTGGCGGGAGTCTACAATGAGCAGTTCTTC,CASSYSPLAGVYNEQFF
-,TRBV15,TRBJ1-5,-,TGTGCCACCAGCAGAGACCCCCCCCGTCAGCCCCAGCATTTT,CATSRDPPRQPQHF
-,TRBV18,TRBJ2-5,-,TGTGCCAGCTCACCACCGCAGCGGGTTAAAGAGACCCAGTACTTC,CASSPPQRVKETQYF
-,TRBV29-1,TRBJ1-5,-,TGCAGCGTTGTTGAGGGTTCCAATCAGCCCCAGCATTTT,CSVVEGSNQPQHF
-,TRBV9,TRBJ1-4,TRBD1,TGTGCCAGCAGCGCCCGACAGGGCCCCGGTGAAAAACTGTTTTTT,CASSARQGPGEKLFF
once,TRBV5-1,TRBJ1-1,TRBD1,TGCGCCAGCAGCTCCGGGACAGCGATTCACATGAACACTGAAGCTTTCTTT,CASSSGTAIHMNTEAFF
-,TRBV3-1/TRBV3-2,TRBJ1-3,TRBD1,TGTGCCAGCAGCCGACAGACAGGGACTGGAAACACCATATATTTT,CASSRQTGTGNTIYF
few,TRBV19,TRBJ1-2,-,TGTGCCAGTACCCCCGCGGTTGGGGTCCCCGGGAATGGCTACACCTTC,CASTPAVGVPGNGYTF
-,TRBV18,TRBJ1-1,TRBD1,TGTGCCAGCTCAAGACAGGGCCAAACTGAAGCTTTCTTT,CASSRQGQTEAFF
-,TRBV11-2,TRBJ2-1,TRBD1,TGTGCCAGCAGCGGACAGGTTCATCCCACCTACAATGAGCAGTTCTTC,CASSGQVHPTYNEQFF
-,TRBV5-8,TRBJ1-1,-,TGTGCCAGCAGCTTTGGACACCTCGGTGAAGCTTTCTTT,CASSFGHLGEAFF
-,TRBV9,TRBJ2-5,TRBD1,TGTGCCAGCAGCGTAGCTCCCGGGACAGCCTCCCTTCCTTCCCGCGAAGAGACCCAGTACTTC,CASSVAPGTASLPSREETQYF
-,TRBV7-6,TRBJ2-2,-,TGTGCCAGCAGGCCCCTAGGGGGAGGGTCCGGGGAGCTGTTTTTT,CASRPLGGGSGELFF
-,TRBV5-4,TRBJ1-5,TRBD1,TGTGCCAGCAGCTTAACAGGGGATAGCAATCAGCCCCAGCATTTT,CASSLTGDSNQPQHF
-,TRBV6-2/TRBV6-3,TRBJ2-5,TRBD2,TGTGCCAGCAGTTACGCGCATGCTAGCGGGAAGGGAGAGACCCAGTACTTC,CASSYAHASGKGETQYF
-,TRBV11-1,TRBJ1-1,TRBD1,TGTGCCAGCAGCCTTACGACAGGGGGCGTCACTGAAGCTTTCTTT,CASSLTTGGVTEAFF
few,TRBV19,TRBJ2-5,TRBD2,TGTGCCAGTAGCTCGGGGGGTGGAGAGACCCAGTACTTC,CASSSGGGETQYF
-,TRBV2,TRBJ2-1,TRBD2,TGTGCCAGCGCAAACGTGGGACTAGTTGTACTTGAGCAGTTCTTC,CASANVGLVVLEQFF
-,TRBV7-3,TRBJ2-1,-,TGTGCCAGCAGCACACAGGGTCGGGTGTACAATGAGCAGTTCTTC,CASSTQGRVYNEQFF
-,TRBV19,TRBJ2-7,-,TGTGCCAGTAGTATTTCGGCCTCAGGGTGGGGCTACGAGCAGTACTTC,CASSISASGWGYEQYF
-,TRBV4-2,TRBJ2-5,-,TGTGCCAGCAGCCAATCCCGCGGGAACGAAGAGACCCAGTACTTC,CASSQSRGNEETQYF
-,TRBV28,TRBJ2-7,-,TGTGCCAGCAGTTTAAGCGGAAAGCAGTCCTACGAGCAGTACTTC,CASSLSGKQSYEQYF
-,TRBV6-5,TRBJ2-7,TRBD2,TGTGCCAGCAGTTACTTGCTAGCGGGAGCCTACGAGCAGTACTTC,CASSYLLAGAYEQYF
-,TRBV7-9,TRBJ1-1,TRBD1,TGTGCCAGCAGACAAAGACAGGGTGGATCCACTGAAGCTTTCTTT,CASRQRQGGSTEAFF
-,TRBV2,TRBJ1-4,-,TGTGCCAGCAGTGAAGCGCTTCGGGCAACTAATGAAAAACTGTTTTTT,CASSEALRATNEKLFF
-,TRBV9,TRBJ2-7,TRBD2,TGTGCCAGCAGCGTAGGAGGCCCGGCGGGACTAGGTGGGGAGCAGTACTTC,CASSVGGPAGLGGEQYF
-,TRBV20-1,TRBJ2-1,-,TGCAGTGCTAGTGCGGGGATGGGGTACAATGAGCAGTTCTTC,CSASAGMGYNEQFF
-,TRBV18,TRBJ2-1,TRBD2,TGTGCCAGCTCACGGACTAGTCCGACCTACAATGAGCAGTTCTTC,CASSRTSPTYNEQFF
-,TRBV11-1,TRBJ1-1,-,TGTGCCAGCAGCTTCCAGGGGAACACTGAAGCTTTCTTT,CASSFQGNTEAFF
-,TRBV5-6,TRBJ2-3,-,TGTGCCAGCAGCTTGGGAGGATGGGGGACTACAGATACGCAGTATTTT,CASSLGGWGTTDTQYF
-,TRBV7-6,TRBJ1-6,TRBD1,TGTGCCAGCAGCCCGGGACAGGAAGATTCACCCCTCCACTTT,CASSPGQEDSPLHF
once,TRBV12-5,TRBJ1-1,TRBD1,TGTGCTAGTGGTTTGGGGACAGGGGGCCGGGCGAACACTGAAGCTTTCTTT,CASGLGTGGRANTEAFF
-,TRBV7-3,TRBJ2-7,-,TGTGCCAGCAGCTCGGACACCCTCGGGGAGCAGTACTTC,CASSSDTLGEQYF
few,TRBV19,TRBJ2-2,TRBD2,TGTGCCAGTAGTCCTGGAGCGGGAGGGCCGAACACCGGGGAGCTGTTTTTT,CASSPGAGGPNTGELFF
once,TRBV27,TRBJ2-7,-,TGTGCCAGCAGTTTACTAGATTCCTACGAGCAGTACTTC,CASSLLDSYEQYF
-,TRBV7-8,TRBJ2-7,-,TGTGCCAGCAGCGCGGGACCTGCTCAGTACTTC,CASSAGPAQYF